Sequencing of this T cell receptor beta chain was carried out in a study of CD8 T cells in Susac syndrome. Blood CD8+ and CD4+ T cells underwent high-throughput TCR beta sequencing. Bulk CD8+ and CD4+ cells came from magnetic negative isolation; CD8+ TEMRA by FACS. Reverse transcription used about 0.45 to 1 ug RNA and random hexamers. Amplification of TCR beta CDR3 across 54 Vbeta and 13 Jbeta was performed with immunoSEQ multiplex PCR. TCRdb ran MiXCR on the immunoSEQ multiplex PCR reads and lists one entry per CDR3 protein. The table includes around 70,000 distinct CDR3 sequences, 94% detected once. V shed 4 bases and J 3 bases; nucleotides not matched to a gene: 6. The CDR3 sequence is 13 residues long. The germline gives CDR1 SQVTM, CDR2 ANQGSEA.

Sequencing was carried out using CD8+ T cells from PBMCs. This TCR was sampled from a human donor with multiple sclerosis. The genes are TRBV29-1 and TRBJ2-7, with TRBD2 identical over 7 bases. CDR3 region: CSVAGTTYYEQYF. DNA of the CDR3: TGCAGCGTTGCCGGGACTACATACTACGAGCAGTACTTC.